The entry below describes one T cell receptor beta chain. V gave up 6 bases and J gave up 7 bases, with 13 bases separating them. This CDR3 is 13 amino acids long. CDR1 LNHDA and CDR2 SQIVND come from the germline V gene (reference sequence). The data are from a study of blood T cell repertoires in COVID-19. As for the study in general: COVID-19 samples collected from the United States, Italy and Spain covered acute and convalescent phases.

As originally analysed: It was from reference gene primer amplification that nucleated cell counts were estimated. TCRdb keeps only in-frame clones here, not all; method: immunoSEQ multiplex PCR. The V and J calls and clone size were taken over from that table, and D and trimming were inferred from the DNA. The sample includes about 190,000 clones, about nine tenths seen only once; the top ten take roughly 4%. The clonotype originates from a woman under 40 with acute or convalescent COVID-19. Sequences were obtained from peripheral blood. This chain uses TRBV19 with TRBJ2-4, with unresolved D. As DNA, the CDR3 is TGTGCCAGTAGCGCCACCCCAGTTAACATTCAGTACTTC. This gives the protein CASSATPVNIQYF.